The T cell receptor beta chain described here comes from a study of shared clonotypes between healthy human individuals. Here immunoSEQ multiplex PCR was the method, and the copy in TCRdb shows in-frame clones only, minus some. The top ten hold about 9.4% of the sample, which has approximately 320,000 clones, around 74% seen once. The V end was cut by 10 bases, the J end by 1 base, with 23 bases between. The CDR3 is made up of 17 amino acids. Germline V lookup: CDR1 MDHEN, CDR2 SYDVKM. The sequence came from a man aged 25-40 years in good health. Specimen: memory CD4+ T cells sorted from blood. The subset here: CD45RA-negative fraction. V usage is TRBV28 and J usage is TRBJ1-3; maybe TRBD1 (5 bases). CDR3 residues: CATEGLPPRRSGNTIYF. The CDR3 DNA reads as TGTGCCACCGAGGGACTTCCCCCGAGGCGATCTGGAAACACCATATATTTT.